What follows are 3 T cell receptor beta chains derived from one specimen sequenced in a study of blood T cell repertoires in COVID-19. Method: immunoSEQ multiplex PCR; TCRdb's copy keeps in-frame clones and lacks some. The table shows about 220,000 clones, with around 82% occurring only once. The specimen was peripheral blood. The receptors shown here come from a woman aged 70-85 years with acute or convalescent COVID-19.

This rearrangement joins TRBV18 to TRBJ2-2; D perhaps matches TRBD2 (6 bases). The CDR3 is 16 residues long. V was shortened by 4 bases and J by 4 bases, with 16 bases between the two germline ends. Germline CDR1 is KGHSH and CDR2 is LQKENI. In DNA, the CDR3 is TGTGCCAGCTCACGAACGTCAATGGGGGGCACCGGGGAGCTGTTTTTT. Its translation is CASSRTSMGGTGELFF.

The V and J genes are TRBV3-1 (or the pseudogene TRBV3-2) and TRBJ1-6; 10 nucleotides align to TRBD1. The CDR3 is 14 amino acids. Germline V gene data show CDR1 as LGHDT and CDR2 as YNNKEL (reference sequence). With 6 bases clipped from V and 7 bases from J, the junction kept 3 bases outside the gene matches. The CDR3 here is CASSRQGANSPLHF. The CDR3 DNA is TGTGCCAGCAGTCGACAGGGGGCAAATTCACCCCTCCACTTT.

This chain joins TRBV30 and TRBJ1-6, with D possibly matching TRBD1 (6 bases). Germline CDR1 GTSNPN, CDR2 SVGIG (reference sequence). V lost 6 bases to trimming and J lost 2 bases, with 14 bases between them. The CDR3 has 15 amino acids. CDR3: CACPGGGAYNSPLHF. In DNA, the CDR3 is TGTGCCTGCCCCGGGGGGGGCGCCTATAATTCACCCCTCCACTTT.